This T cell receptor (beta chain) comes out of a study of Graves' ophthalmopathy and Graves' hyperthyroidism. Study summary: Peripheral blood collection took place at initial diagnosis, before any treatment.

Germline V gives CDR1 MNHNS, CDR2 SASEGT. V gave up 7 bases and J gave up 4 bases, with 13 bases separating them. The CDR3 length is 14 residues. Study-wide results and limits: Ophthalmopathy progression cases were predicted by the model with about 70% sensitivity and around 72% specificity.

The authors amplified TCR beta CDR3 regions, and they did so from RNA transcripts for repertoire sequencing. After a first-round RT-PCR with HTBI primers, a second-round multiplex PCR was run. TCRdb itself ran the multiplex PCR reads through MiXCR, one entry per CDR3 protein. The sample consists of 400,000 to 450,000 distinct CDR3 sequences, roughly 21% of them appearing once. This clonotype was detected ten times or more. No antigen is known for it. The clonotype originates from a woman under 30 with stable Graves' hyperthyroidism. Material: peripheral blood. The genes are TRBV6-1 and TRBJ2-2, with D possibly matching TRBD2 (6 bases). This chain's CDR3 is CASIKLAGTGELFF. In DNA form, the CDR3 reads TGTGCCAGCATAAAACTAGCAGGCACCGGGGAGCTGTTTTTT.